This T cell receptor (beta chain) derives from a study of OX40 agonist ivuxolimab in advanced cancers. Study-level background: The dose-escalation cohort was around 83% male, with a mean age of 60 years, ranging roughly 20 to 80.

Any history of autoimmune disease or systemic immunosuppression disqualified patients. In the case of this clone: Its target is unknown.

Points from the study as a whole: There was clonal expansion of CD4+ and CD8+ blood T cells by week 6 at 0.1 to 3.0 mg/kg. Expanded clones were, on average, more numerous among CD8+ T cells than CD4+.

Using immunoSEQ multiplex PCR, the repertoire was profiled, and TCRdb retains in-frame clones only, with some absent. The sample includes under 35,000 clones, 82% of them seen just once. CDR3 length: 15 amino acids. Germline CDR1 reads SGDLS; CDR2 reads YYNGEE. The V and J ends lost 4 bases and 4 bases, in that order; junction bases with no gene match: 4. The V gene is TRBV9, the J gene TRBJ1-4; 10 positions agree with TRBD1. Sequencing used CD4+ or CD8+ T cells sorted from blood, obtained in a trial of the OX40 agonist ivuxolimab. This receptor was taken from an adult with an advanced solid tumor such as melanoma, head and neck, liver or kidney cancer. CDR3 loop: CASSQTGGSNEKLFF. CDR3 coding DNA: TGTGCCAGCAGCCAGACAGGGGGCAGTAATGAAAAACTGTTTTTT.